This paragraph covers one TCR beta chain sequence. Its antigen is not known. This record comes from a study of blood T cells in healthy people across ages. The study's findings and limits: The lack of PBMC sorting stopped any conclusive naive versus antigen-experienced comparison.

Primers used in a second PCR of about 7 to 12 cycles were a sample-barcoded 5' primer and a J-beta primer mix. TCRdb reprocessed the 5' RACE reads with MiXCR, giving one entry per CDR3 protein. The sample shows about 1.6 million distinct CDR3 sequences, 30% to 35% of them seen only once. V dropped 4 bases and J dropped 5; count of bases not matched to a gene: 7. The CDR3 runs to 15 residues. From germline, CDR1 is LGHNA and CDR2 YNFKEQ. J is TRBJ1-4 and V is TRBV4-2; 7 bases align to TRBD1. The sequence derives from a woman aged 25-40 years in good health. Sequences were obtained from blood. The CDR3 protein is CASSRGDRENEKLFF. In DNA form, the CDR3 reads TGTGCCAGCAGCCGTGGAGACAGGGAGAATGAAAAACTGTTTTTT.